These 10 T cell receptor beta chains originate from one sample sequenced in a study of blood T cell repertoires in COVID-19. Using immunoSEQ multiplex PCR, the repertoire was profiled, and TCRdb retains in-frame clones only, with some absent. Counted here are 250,000 to 350,000 clones, 70% to 85% occurring once; the ten biggest clones make up 1.4% to 1.5%. The sequenced sample consisted of peripheral blood. These receptors were taken from a human donor with COVID-19, enrolled during active disease. The donor label of this sample is uncertain.

Here the CDR3 DNA reads TGTGCCAGTAGTCTAGCGGGAGGGTCAATGAATGAGCAGTTCTTC. Residues: CASSLAGGSMNEQFF. The chain employs TRBV19 and TRBJ2-1; 12 bases match TRBD2. CDR1 LNHDA and CDR2 SQIVND come from the germline V gene (reference sequence). The CDR3 is made up of 15 amino acids. V dropped 5 bases and J dropped 7; count of bases not matched to a gene: 6.

This sequence joins TRBV6-1 and TRBJ2-1; D gene unclear. The CDR3 is 15 residues long. In germline, CDR1 is MNHNS, CDR2 SASEGT. V was shortened by 2 bases and J by 0 bases, with 8 bases between the two germline ends. The CDR3 DNA follows: TGTGCCAGCAGTGAATGGCTCATCTCCTACAATGAGCAGTTCTTC. It yields the protein CASSEWLISYNEQFF.

This clone appeared a few times. The V call is TRBV27, the J call TRBJ1-6; no reliable D call. Germline V gives CDR1 MNHEY, CDR2 SMNVEV (reference sequence). This CDR3 is 12 amino acids long. Trimming stripped 4 bases from V and 7 bases from J, with 5 bases between. The CDR3 protein is CASSSRNSPLHF. Here the CDR3 DNA reads TGTGCCAGCAGTTCGCGGAATTCACCCCTCCACTTT.

The chain joins TRBV28 to TRBJ1-2; D might be TRBD1 (5 bases). CDR3 size: 16 residues. Trimming stripped 6 bases from V and 3 bases from J, with 20 bases between. CDR1 and CDR2 (germline): MDHEN, SYDVKM. The DNA for the CDR3 is TGTGCCAGCAGCTCCCCCGGCAGGGTGGTCCACTATGGCTACACCTTC. Translation: CASSSPGRVVHYGYTF.

The chain is built from TRBV19 and TRBJ1-1; no definite D call. Germline CDR1 is LNHDA and CDR2 is SQIVND (reference sequence). Trimming removed 6 bases from V and 4 bases from J, with 9 bases in between. This CDR3 contains 12 residues. The CDR3 here is CASRSGGTEAFF. CDR3 in DNA: TGTGCCAGTAGATCGGGTGGCACTGAAGCTTTCTTT.

The V and J genes are TRBV18 and TRBJ2-5; D perhaps matches TRBD2 (9 bases). This CDR3 region has 17 residues. With 3 bases removed from V and 5 bases from J, the gap between germline ends came to 22 bases. CDR1 is KGHSH and CDR2 is LQKENI in the germline V gene. The CDR3 is CASSPGIAGAGGETQYF. Here the CDR3 DNA reads TGTGCCAGCTCACCGGGGATAGCGGGAGCAGGGGGCGAGACCCAGTACTTC.

The V call is TRBV7-6, the J call TRBJ1-3; unclear D gene. CDR1 SGHVS and CDR2 FNYEAQ come from the germline V gene. The CDR3 contains 15 residues. Trimming left V 5 bases short and J 4 bases short, with 15 bases between. The CDR3 region is CASSRSAGTGNTIYF. The CDR3 DNA is TGTGCCAGCAGCCGCAGCGCGGGTACCGGAAACACCATATATTTT.

The rearrangement uses TRBV7-9 and TRBJ2-3; D is uncertain. Germline CDR1 is SEHNR and CDR2 is FQNEAQ (reference sequence). This CDR3 has 12 residues. The V gene lost 5 bases and the J gene lost 3 bases, with 6 bases spanning the gap. The CDR3 DNA is TGTGCCAGCAGCCGCCGGACAGATACGCAGTATTTT. Its translation is CASSRRTDTQYF.

This clone was seen only once. The chain recombines TRBV7-3 with TRBJ2-1; the D is unclear. The CDR3 runs to 13 residues. CDR1 is SGHTA, CDR2 FQGTGA, per germline. Trimming shortened V by 1 base and J by 7 bases, and 8 bases separated the two germline ends. The CDR3 DNA is TGTGCCAGCAGCTTAAACAGCCTGAATGAGCAGTTCTTC. It codes for CASSLNSLNEQFF. Combining the CDR3 with reference TRBV7-3 and TRBJ2-1 gives the whole variable domain GAGVSQTPSNKVTEKGKYVELRCDPISGHTALYWYRQSLGQGPEFLIYFQGTGAADDSGLPNDRFFAVRPEGSVSTLKIQRTERGDSAVYLCASSLNSLNEQFFGPGTRLTVL.

The chain recombines TRBV28 with TRBJ2-6; the match to TRBD2 covers 13 bases. Germline V lookup: CDR1 MDHEN, CDR2 SYDVKM. Losses at the gene ends were 6 bases for V and 2 bases for J; bases not matched to a gene: 7. This CDR3 spans 18 amino acids. Written as DNA, the CDR3 is TGTGCCAGCAGCCGCTCGGGACTAGCGGGAACTGGGGCCAACGTCCTGACTTTC. Protein: CASSRSGLAGTGANVLTF.